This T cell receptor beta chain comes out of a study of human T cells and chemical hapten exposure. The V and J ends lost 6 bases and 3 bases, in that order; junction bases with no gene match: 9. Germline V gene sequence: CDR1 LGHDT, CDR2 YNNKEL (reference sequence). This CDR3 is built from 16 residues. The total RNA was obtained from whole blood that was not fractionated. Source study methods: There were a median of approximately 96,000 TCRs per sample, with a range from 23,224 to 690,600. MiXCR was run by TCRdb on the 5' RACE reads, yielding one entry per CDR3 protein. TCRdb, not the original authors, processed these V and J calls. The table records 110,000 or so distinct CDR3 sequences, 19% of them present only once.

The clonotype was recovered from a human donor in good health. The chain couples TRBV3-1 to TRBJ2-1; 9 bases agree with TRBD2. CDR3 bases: TGTGCCAGCAGACCCGGGGGTAGCGGGAGCTACAATGAGCAGTTCTTC. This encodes CASRPGGSGSYNEQFF.